A selection of T cell receptor beta chains follows, all from one sample in a study of blood T cell repertoires in COVID-19. Measured with immunoSEQ multiplex PCR; TCRdb has only the in-frame clones, and not every one. The sample has about 210,000 clones, 83% seen once. Material for sequencing was peripheral blood. The source is a woman between 50 and 59 years old with acute or convalescent COVID-19. The CDR3 runs from the conserved cysteine through the conserved F or W.

V	J	CDR3
TRBV6-5	TRBJ1-2	CASSYGFGVNYGYTF
TRBV25-1	TRBJ2-1	CASSEFGGGPWEQFF
TRBV28	TRBJ2-1	CAVQGAWEQFF
TRBV7-2	TRBJ2-6	CASSLGGTGGSGANVLTF
TRBV28	TRBJ2-3	CASSRGSGKSTDTQYF
TRBV11-2	TRBJ2-5	CASSWLAAEETQYF
TRBV7-2	TRBJ2-3	CASSLGGLGDTQYF
TRBV28	TRBJ1-2	CASSPTRNYGYTF
TRBV19	TRBJ2-2	CATEPGFNTGELFF
TRBV5-1	TRBJ2-3	CASSLGGLASTDTQYF
TRBV3-1/TRBV3-2	TRBJ1-1	CASSQDSPGQRNRAFF
TRBV6-1	TRBJ2-3	CASSEVGGSVSDTQYF
TRBV15	TRBJ1-1	CATSRDRGGNTEAFF
TRBV28	TRBJ1-6	CASSLGAGRSNSPLHF
TRBV28	TRBJ1-4	CASTSLGGSNNEKLFF
TRBV5-1	TRBJ2-1	CASSIGGRGSSYNEQFF
TRBV6-5	TRBJ1-1	CASSLDSMNTEAFF
TRBV7-9	TRBJ2-7	CASSLTGDREQYF
TRBV4-2	TRBJ2-1	CASSQDSVALRFF
TRBV12-3/TRBV12-4	TRBJ1-6	CASSPDRASPLHF
TRBV7-3	TRBJ2-1	CASSLLKTSGRPGEQFF
TRBV7-2	TRBJ2-1	CASSFPPLGAFF
TRBV5-1	TRBJ2-7	CASSLERQGFLLSKQYF
TRBV10-1	TRBJ2-3	CASSGLVGVSADTQYF
TRBV5-8	TRBJ1-1	CASSLDMSSLGGAFF
TRBV24-1	TRBJ1-5	CATSELLPGYGNQPQHF
TRBV12-5	TRBJ1-5	CASGLRDSNQPQHF
TRBV29-1	TRBJ2-2	CSVESSGTSGELFF
TRBV6-6	TRBJ2-4	CASSSQGGAKNIQYF
TRBV7-3	TRBJ1-1	CASRRQGARTEAFF
TRBV6-6	TRBJ2-4	CASRPRQEVDIQYF
TRBV27	TRBJ2-7	CASSRQGGEQYF
TRBV24-1	TRBJ2-3	CATSDFRQGTDTQYF
TRBV7-2	TRBJ1-1	CASSPNRNTEAFF
TRBV27	TRBJ1-2	CASRGAYYGYTF
TRBV7-2	TRBJ1-6	CASSLGREKASSYNSPLHF
TRBV28	TRBJ1-1	CASPPRGRVSTEAFF
TRBV30	TRBJ2-6	CAWSTGAGANVLTF
TRBV5-6	TRBJ1-1	CASSSGSKAFF
TRBV6-6	TRBJ2-7	CASSYRGQGADEQYF
TRBV20-1	TRBJ1-2	CSASGTEDGYTF
TRBV19	TRBJ1-6	CASSRQWDNSPLHF
TRBV28	TRBJ2-5	CASSAPGVMQETQYF
TRBV6-5	TRBJ2-5	CASGFTSGRTETQYF
TRBV2	TRBJ2-5	CASSVTKDRLETQYF